This T cell receptor (beta chain) emerged from a study of blood T cell repertoires in COVID-19 (dated by TCRdb to 2020 to 2021). In terms of the full investigation: Samples from collaborators originated in the United States, Italy and Spain and spanned both the acute and convalescent phases of COVID-19. The repertoires were made available in a free public database intended to serve as a resource for research on the immune response to SARS-CoV-2. The dataset comprised deeply sampled blood TCRbeta repertoires from subjects exposed to, actively infected with, or recovered from COVID-19. The prospective study material was composed of cDNA or gDNA derived from T cells, B-cell-depleted T cells, or PBMCs. Samples were obtained from the ongoing ImmuneRACE study (first 160 participants) and from about 1,300 subjects provided by 6 global collaborators. Where available, HLA class I and class II types were taken from metadata supplied by the sample provider and were not determined by assay-based typing. Nearly every sample came with metadata listing a de-identified subject ID, COVID-19 status, age in years and sex. What the research found in general, with its limitations: The amount of clinical and demographic metadata varied by source and participant and was provided uncurated.

TCRbeta CDR3 regions were amplified from genomic DNA using the immunoSEQ Assay, a bias-controlled multiplex PCR. In the authors' own workflow: Within the assay, amplification of reference gene primers was used to estimate how many nucleated cells each sample contained. To quantify the absolute abundance of each unique TCRbeta CDR3 rearrangement, sequence reads were collapsed and filtered. For each sample, productive Simpson clonality was calculated by taking the square root of Simpson's diversity index across productive rearrangements. In TCRdb, the immuneACCESS table is reduced to in-frame sequences with V and J assigned. These tables do not hold every clone; where another copy was compared, an unresolved V gene accounts for under half, and the others remain unexplained. The V and J calls and clone size come from that table; D and trimming were worked out from the DNA. Present in this sample are approximately 70,000 clones, approximately 90% of which were seen just once. The top ten clones comprise roughly a fifth of the sample.

Collaborating institutions collected whole blood in K2EDTA tubes following their own protocols. For TCRbeta analysis, collaborator samples were shipped as frozen whole blood, as isolated PBMCs, or as DNA extracted from either sample type. As regards this clone: Its antigen has not been determined. No quality values exist for individual bases; no much larger clone is one base distant.

The sequenced sample was peripheral blood. This sequence originates from a human donor in a cohort sampled during active COVID-19.

The CDR3 amino acid sequence is: CASSPSGVRNEQFF. Read as DNA, the sequence is TGTGCCAGCAGCCCCTCGGGGGTCAGAAATGAGCAGTTCTTC. Recombination joined TRBV5-4 with TRBJ2-1; the D gene is perhaps TRBD2, from 6 matching bases. The CDR3 spans 14 residues, from the cysteine through the phenylalanine. The only DNA kept is the CDR3, 42 bases in frame from the first base. V was cut back by 4 bases and J by 7 bases, leaving a gap of 15 bases between them. CDR1 and CDR2 are read off the germline V gene (reference sequence) as SGHNT and YYREEE.